This is a list of T cell receptor beta chains from one sample in a study of cytomegalovirus exposure and HLA in healthy donors. Only in-frame clones appear in the TCRdb table, and some are missing; sequencing was by immunoSEQ multiplex PCR. Among a few hundred thousand clones listed, 75% were seen once. The source material was PBMCs. The origin of the receptors is a woman younger than 45 in good health and CMV-seronegative. CDR3s include the opening cysteine and the closing phenylalanine or tryptophan. Each record gives: clone size, D gene, V gene, J gene, CDR3 protein, CDR3 DNA. The D gene is left open where the match is weak. Expanded clones are given a class, and other clones once, few, many or no size at all.

>-|TRBD1|TRBV7-9|TRBJ2-3
CASSLAGGSTDTQYF
TGTGCCAGCAGCTTAGCAGGGGGCAGCACAGATACGCAGTATTTT
>-|-|TRBV11-2|TRBJ2-7
CASSLTGNAYEQYF
TGTGCCAGCAGCCTCACAGGGAATGCCTACGAGCAGTACTTC
>-|-|TRBV19|TRBJ1-5
CASRNQNPGTLGNQPQHF
TGTGCCAGTAGAAATCAGAATCCCGGGACACTTGGCAATCAGCCCCAGCATTTT
>-|TRBD1|TRBV5-6|TRBJ2-2
CASSSGTGFTGELFF
TGTGCCAGCAGCTCCGGGACAGGGTTCACCGGGGAGCTGTTTTTT
>-|-|TRBV28|TRBJ1-1
CASSLDPGAQNTEAFF
TGTGCCAGCAGTTTGGATCCAGGGGCGCAGAACACTGAAGCTTTCTTT
>-|-|TRBV5-6|TRBJ2-1
CASSPRDTYNEQFF
TGTGCCAGCAGCCCCCGGGACACATACAATGAGCAGTTCTTC
>once|TRBD1|TRBV30|TRBJ1-1
CAWSRQGNTEAFF
TGTGCCTGGAGTAGACAGGGGAACACTGAAGCTTTCTTT
>-|-|TRBV5-4|TRBJ2-3
CASSLAVTDTQYF
TGTGCCAGCAGCTTGGCAGTCACAGATACGCAGTATTTT
>once|-|TRBV27|TRBJ2-1
CASSYSSGTNNEQFF
TGTGCCAGCAGTTATTCCTCCGGGACAAACAATGAGCAGTTCTTC
>-|TRBD1|TRBV6-6|TRBJ1-1
CASSYQTGIGTEAFF
TGTGCCAGCAGTTACCAGACAGGGATCGGCACTGAAGCTTTCTTT
>-|-|TRBV19|TRBJ2-1
CASSSTSSSYNEQFF
TGTGCCAGTAGTAGTACTAGCAGCTCCTACAATGAGCAGTTCTTC
>-|-|TRBV6-5|TRBJ2-1
CASSRPGVYNEQFF
TGTGCCAGCAGTCGACCGGGGGTCTACAATGAGCAGTTCTTC
>-|TRBD1|TRBV11-3|TRBJ2-5
CASSLLRGLGETQYF
TGTGCCAGCAGCCTACTCAGGGGGCTCGGAGAGACCCAGTACTTC
>few|-|TRBV11-3|TRBJ2-7
CASSGGSSYEQYF
TGTGCCAGCAGCGGGGGGTCGTCCTACGAGCAGTACTTC
>-|TRBD2|TRBV6-6|TRBJ2-7
CASSSGGYEQYF
TGTGCCAGCAGTTCGGGGGGCTACGAGCAGTACTTC
>-|-|TRBV6-1|TRBJ1-2
CASSVADSSYGYTF
TGTGCCAGCAGCGTCGCGGACAGCTCGTATGGCTACACCTTC
>once|-|TRBV9|TRBJ1-1
CASSPEGTEAFF
TGTGCCAGCAGCCCCGAGGGAACTGAAGCTTTCTTT
>-|-|TRBV7-9|TRBJ2-2
CASSSGRNTGELFF
TGTGCCAGCAGCTCGGGTCGGAACACCGGGGAGCTGTTTTTT
>-|TRBD1|TRBV18|TRBJ1-4
CASSRMALGTGSNEKLFF
TGTGCCAGCTCACGAATGGCACTAGGGACAGGGTCCAATGAAAAACTGTTTTTT
>-|-|TRBV2|TRBJ1-1
CASRVQVSNTEAFF
TGTGCCAGCAGGGTACAGGTATCGAACACTGAAGCTTTCTTT
>-|-|TRBV6-5|TRBJ2-3
CASFNGVHMDTQYF
TGTGCCAGCTTCAACGGGGTTCACATGGATACGCAGTATTTT
>once|-|TRBV29-1|TRBJ1-2
CSVVSEEDYGYTF
TGCAGCGTTGTCAGTGAGGAGGACTATGGCTACACCTTC
>-|TRBD1|TRBV11-3|TRBJ1-2
CASSPGTGATF
TGTGCCAGCAGCCCCGGGACAGGGGCCACCTTC
>once|TRBD1|TRBV30|TRBJ1-4
CAWSVALGQGARNEKLFF
TGTGCCTGGAGTGTAGCCCTTGGACAGGGGGCGCGGAATGAAAAACTGTTTTTT
>-|-|TRBV7-9|TRBJ2-5
CDSRFFPSETQYF
TGTGACAGCAGATTTTTTCCGTCCGAGACCCAGTACTTC
>-|TRBD2|TRBV19|TRBJ2-1
CASRTGLDQFF
TGTGCCAGTAGGACGGGACTAGACCAGTTCTTC
>few|TRBD1|TRBV7-8|TRBJ1-6
CASTFLGQGDSPLHF
TGTGCCAGCACCTTTTTGGGACAGGGCGATTCACCCCTCCACTTT
>-|TRBD1|TRBV2|TRBJ1-6
CASSEVAQGHSPLHF
TGTGCCAGCAGTGAAGTGGCACAGGGGCATTCACCCCTCCACTTT
>once|TRBD2|TRBV9|TRBJ2-3
CASSVEGTSGGTSTDTQYF
TGTGCCAGCAGCGTAGAAGGGACTAGCGGGGGGACTAGCACAGATACGCAGTATTTT
>few|-|TRBV15|TRBJ1-2
CATSRDREGRTYGYTF
TGTGCCACCAGCAGAGATCGGGAGGGTAGGACCTATGGCTACACCTTC
>once|-|TRBV6-5|TRBJ1-1
CASSQYTEAFF
TGTGCCAGCAGCCAATACACTGAAGCTTTCTTT
>-|TRBD1|TRBV25-1|TRBJ2-5
CASSEYETGIGVQETQYF
TGTGCCAGCAGTGAATATGAGACAGGGATAGGGGTCCAAGAGACCCAGTACTTC
>-|-|TRBV5-6|TRBJ2-7
CASSWTGRVYEQYF
TGTGCCAGCAGCTGGACAGGGAGGGTTTACGAGCAGTACTTC
>once|TRBD2|TRBV12-5|TRBJ2-7
CASGLVLSGRAKDEQYF
TGTGCTAGTGGTTTGGTACTTAGCGGGAGGGCCAAGGACGAGCAGTACTTC
>-|TRBD1|TRBV19|TRBJ2-7
CASSRDREYEQYF
TGTGCCAGTAGTAGGGACAGGGAGTACGAGCAGTACTTC
>few|TRBD1|TRBV5-1|TRBJ1-1
CASSSQGVGNTEAFF
TGCGCCAGCAGCTCCCAGGGGGTAGGGAACACTGAAGCTTTCTTT
>-|TRBD2|TRBV7-3|TRBJ2-1
CASSLGGRAGDNEQFF
TGTGCCAGCAGCTTAGGCGGGAGGGCCGGGGACAATGAGCAGTTCTTC
>-|-|TRBV30|TRBJ1-3
CAWSENGVRFGNTIYF
TGTGCCTGGAGTGAAAATGGAGTGAGATTTGGAAACACCATATATTTT
>-|-|TRBV6-1|TRBJ2-1
CASSEIEGVGEQFF
TGTGCCAGCAGTGAGATCGAGGGGGTGGGTGAGCAGTTCTTC
>-|-|TRBV5-4|TRBJ2-5
CASSPFGQGRETQYF
TGTGCCAGCAGCCCCTTCGGGCAGGGCCGGGAGACCCAGTACTTC